These 27 T cell receptor beta chains came from one sample sequenced in a study of graft-versus-host responses after intestinal transplantation. Produced via immunoSEQ multiplex PCR; TCRdb's table is partial and in-frame only. The repertoire holds 25,000 or so clones, with around 76% as singletons. Their cognate antigens are unknown. The source material was unstimulated CD4+ T cells sorted from spleen or lymph node cells, sampled before intestinal transplant. Every receptor here comes from a human donor who received an intestinal transplant.

The V gene is TRBV15, the J gene TRBJ1-5, with TRBD1 as a possible D gene (6 bases). Germline lookup yields CDR1 LNHNV and CDR2 YYDKDF (reference sequence). Trimming shortened V by 5 bases and J by 5 bases, and 13 bases separated the two germline ends. There are 14 residues in the CDR3. The CDR3 DNA sequence: TGTGCCACCAGCCGAGGGGGGTGGGATCAGCCCCAGCATTTT. The encoded protein is CATSRGGWDQPQHF.

This clone has a single count. The chain has TRBV5-6 and TRBJ1-5; D gene ambiguous. The V gene lost 0 bases and the J gene lost 7 bases, with 8 bases spanning the gap. The CDR3 spans 13 residues. Germline CDR1 and CDR2: SGHDT and YYEEEE. Here the CDR3 DNA reads TGTGCCAGCAGCTTGGCCTCTGGACAGCCCCAGCATTTT. Translated: CASSLASGQPQHF.

The DNA of the CDR3 is TGTGCCAGCAGCCCCCGGCAAGGCACAGATACGCAGTATTTT. Its translation: CASSPRQGTDTQYF. The V gene is TRBV9, the J gene TRBJ2-3, with D uncertain. This CDR3 contains 14 residues. Germline values: CDR1 SGDLS, CDR2 YYNGEE. The V end was cut by 4 bases, the J end by 1 base, with 10 bases between.

The chain links TRBV19 to TRBJ2-4; D might be TRBD1 (5 bases). The CDR3 extends over 15 amino acids. The germline V gene encodes CDR1 LNHDA and CDR2 SQIVND (reference sequence). V was clipped by 1 base and J by 5 bases, with 12 bases between them. CDR3: CASSIASQGQNIQYF. In DNA form, the CDR3 reads TGTGCCAGTAGTATAGCCTCCCAGGGTCAAAACATTCAGTACTTC.

This clone turned up a few times. The chain has TRBV12-5 and TRBJ2-3, with TRBD2 matching 14 bases. Germline CDR1 and CDR2: LGHNT and FRNRAP. V shed 5 bases, J shed 0 bases, and the junction held 4 bases outside the gene matches. The CDR3 runs 17 residues. The CDR3 region is CASGPWTSGGSTDTQYF. The CDR3 DNA reads TGTGCTAGTGGTCCGTGGACTAGCGGGGGGAGCACAGATACGCAGTATTTT.

The rearrangement uses TRBV15 and TRBJ1-2; 9 bases are a match to TRBD1. There are 14 residues in the CDR3. Unmatched junction bases numbered 4, after V lost 1 base and J lost 7 bases. CDR1 and CDR2 (germline): LNHNV, YYDKDF (reference sequence). CDR3 region: CATSRGQGVFGYTF. The DNA of the CDR3 is TGTGCCACCAGCAGAGGACAGGGGGTTTTTGGCTACACCTTC. Full variable domain (outside the CDR3, taken from reference TRBV15 and TRBJ1-2): DAMVIQNPRYQVTQFGKPVTLSCSQTLNHNVMYWYQQKSSQAPKLLFHYYDKDFNNEADTPDNFQSRRPNTSFCFLDIRSPGLGDTAMYLCATSRGQGVFGYTFGSGTRLTVV.

This clone was seen a single time. The chain employs TRBV28 and TRBJ1-1; D is ambiguous. This CDR3 spans 13 amino acids. V was pared by 3 bases and J by 0 bases, with 5 bases between. The V gene's germline CDR1 is MDHEN and CDR2 SYDVKM. DNA of the CDR3: TGTGCCAGCAGTTTTCCGATGAACACTGAAGCTTTCTTT. Protein: CASSFPMNTEAFF. Variable domain in full (rest from reference TRBV28 and TRBJ1-1): DVKVTQSSRYLVKRTGEKVFLECVQDMDHENMFWYRQDPGLGLRLIYFSYDVKMKEKGDIPEGYSVSREKKERFSLILESASTNQTSMYLCASSFPMNTEAFFGQGTRLTVV.

The J gene is TRBJ2-5, the V gene TRBV7-3; 11 bases map to TRBD2. J gave up 7 bases and V 5 bases, and 12 bases lay outside the gene matches. CDR3 length: 16 residues. The germline gives CDR1 SGHTA, CDR2 FQGTGA. The CDR3 is CASSPTHSGGAVTQYF. The CDR3 region has the DNA TGTGCCAGCAGCCCGACCCATAGCGGGGGGGCGGTGACCCAGTACTTC.

The rearrangement uses TRBV5-1 and TRBJ2-7; D gene uncertain. The CDR3 spans 11 residues. The germline V gene encodes CDR1 SGHRS and CDR2 YFSETQ. Trimming pared 3 bases from V and 0 bases from J, leaving 1 base between. The CDR3, as DNA: TGCGCCAGCAGCTCCTCCTACGAGCAGTACTTC. Translation: CASSSSYEQYF.

This clone has a single count. The chain couples TRBV5-4 to TRBJ1-2, with 7 bases lining up with TRBD1. The trim removed 4 bases at V and 4 bases at J, leaving 13 bases unmatched. Germline CDR1 SGHNT, CDR2 YYREEE (reference sequence). This CDR3 comprises 16 residues. The CDR3 bases are TGTGCCAGCAGCCCCGATTTTGACAGGGAGCCCTATGGCTACACCTTC. This codes for CASSPDFDREPYGYTF.

The chain recombines TRBV20-1 with TRBJ2-1; a possible D gene is TRBD2 (6 bases). The CDR3 loop spans 11 amino acids. Trimming took 1 base from V and 8 from J, leaving 6 bases between them. Per germline, CDR1 DFQATT and CDR2 SNEGSKA (reference sequence). Here the CDR3 reads CSARGGDEQFF. The CDR3 DNA sequence: TGCAGTGCTAGAGGGGGGGATGAGCAGTTCTTC.

The V call is TRBV6-4, the J call TRBJ1-6, with D unclear. Trimming pared 4 bases from V and 8 bases from J, leaving 9 bases between. Germline-derived CDR1 and CDR2 are MRHNA and SNTAGT. The CDR3 contains 13 residues. The CDR3 loop is CASSAVWDSPLHF. DNA of the CDR3: TGTGCCAGCAGTGCAGTTTGGGATTCACCCCTCCACTTT.

The chain couples TRBV7-2 to TRBJ1-3, with D perhaps TRBD1 (5 bases). V lost 5 bases, J lost 4 bases, and 15 bases lay in between. CDR3 size: 15 residues. CDR1 and CDR2 (germline): SGHTA, FQGNSA. The CDR3 coding sequence is TGTGCCAGCAGCCCGCCGACAGTTCCCGGAAACACCATATATTTT. This encodes CASSPPTVPGNTIYF.

The chain is built from TRBV2 and TRBJ2-7, with a tentative D call TRBD1 (5 bases). This CDR3 is 12 amino acids long. Germline lookup yields CDR1 SNHLY and CDR2 FYNNEI. The V end lost 2 bases, the J end lost 3 bases, and 5 bases lay between the germline ends. CDR3 sequence reads: CASSERGYEQYF. The CDR3 coding sequence is TGTGCCAGCAGTGAAAGGGGCTACGAGCAGTACTTC.

The rearrangement links TRBV6-5 to TRBJ2-5; either TRBD1 or TRBD2 may supply D (6 bases each). Matching the DNA end better, TRBJ2-7 makes the J call doubtful. CDR1 is MNHEY, CDR2 SVGAGI, per germline. The CDR3 totals 14 residues. CDR3 nucleotides: TGTGCCAGCTCGCGGGGACACCCTCGCTACGAGCAGTACTTC. It is translated as CASSRGHPRYEQYF.

V usage is TRBV5-7 and J usage is TRBJ2-5; the D is unclear. TRBV5-7 is marked as an open reading frame, function uncertain. The length of the CDR3 is 12 residues. V gave up 4 bases and J gave up 0 bases, with 4 bases separating them. CDR3 sequence (DNA): TGTGCCAGCAGCACGTACCAAGAGACCCAGTACTTC. This codes for CASSTYQETQYF.

This rearrangement joins TRBV28 to TRBJ1-4; the D gene is possibly TRBD1 (5 bases). The CDR3 is made up of 16 amino acids. Trimming pared 0 bases from V and 8 bases from J, leaving 16 bases between. Germline CDR1 is MDHEN and CDR2 is SYDVKM. The CDR3 DNA follows: TGTGCCAGCAGTTTATGGAGCGGAGCCGAGGGGGAAAAACTGTTTTTT. It translates to CASSLWSGAEGEKLFF.

V and J are TRBV5-1 and TRBJ2-3, with 11 nucleotides matching TRBD2. Germline V gives CDR1 SGHRS, CDR2 YFSETQ. There are 15 residues in the CDR3. The J segment lost 4 bases and the V segment lost 6 bases, leaving 7 bases of the junction unmatched. The CDR3 DNA sequence: TGCGCCAGCAACTACCTAGCGGGAGGACCAGATACGCAGTATTTT. Translation gives CASNYLAGGPDTQYF.

The CDR3 protein is CASSTDRVSNQPQHF. The CDR3, as DNA: TGTGCCAGCTCAACGGACAGGGTGAGCAATCAGCCCCAGCATTTT. The gene calls are TRBV18 and TRBJ1-5; TRBD1 matches 8 bases. The V gene end was trimmed by 5 bases and the J gene end by 1 base; junction bases not matched to a gene: 4. CDR1 is KGHSH, CDR2 LQKENI, per germline. The CDR3 length is 15 residues. The variable domain in full, with the rest retrieved from reference TRBV18 and TRBJ1-5, is NAGVMQNPRHLVRRRGQEARLRCSPMKGHSHVYWYRQLPEEGLKFMVYLQKENIIDESGMPKERFSAEFPKEGPSILRIQQVVRGDSAAYFCASSTDRVSNQPQHFGDGTRLSIL.

The chain carries TRBV6-1 and TRBJ1-2; 8 nucleotides agree with TRBD1. The CDR3 spans 14 residues. With 3 bases clipped from V and 6 bases from J, the junction kept 6 bases outside the gene matches. Germline CDR1 and CDR2: MNHNS and SASEGT. The CDR3 is CASSDNPGGDGYTF. The CDR3, as DNA: TGTGCCAGCAGTGATAATCCAGGGGGCGATGGCTACACCTTC.

The rearrangement uses TRBV2 and TRBJ2-5; no firm D call. Looked up from germline, CDR1 is SNHLY and CDR2 is FYNNEI. The CDR3 length is 12 residues. V lost 4 bases to trimming and J lost 7 bases, with 10 bases between them. The CDR3 spells CASSVYPGTQYF. In nucleotides, the CDR3 is TGTGCCAGCAGTGTTTATCCGGGGACCCAGTACTTC.

The chain has TRBV15 and TRBJ1-2; D unclear. Germline assignment: CDR1 LNHNV and CDR2 YYDKDF (reference sequence). Trimming took off 1 base at V and 4 bases at J, with 4 bases between the two ends. The CDR3 runs 12 residues. Here the CDR3 DNA reads TGTGCCACCAGCAGAGGGGGCTATGGCTACACCTTC. It codes for CATSRGGYGYTF.

The rearrangement links TRBV6-6 to TRBJ1-4; 8 bases map to TRBD1. Germline trimming cut 0 bases from V and 8 bases from J; bases unmatched to any gene: 5. The CDR3 consists of 15 residues. Germline CDR1 reads MNHNY; CDR2 reads SVGAGI (reference sequence). The CDR3 nucleotides are TGTGCCAGCAGTTACTCGGACAGGGTTAGGGAAAAACTGTTTTTT. Amino acids: CASSYSDRVREKLFF.

This chain uses TRBV10-2 with TRBJ2-7, with 10 bases fitting TRBD1. The CDR3 has 15 residues. Germline CDR1 is WSHSY and CDR2 is SAAADI. V was clipped by 6 bases and J by 2 bases; unmatched bases: 7. The CDR3 nucleotides read TGCGCCAGCAGGCCGGGACAGGGGTGGCCCTACGAGCAGTACTTC. This gives the protein CASRPGQGWPYEQYF.

The chain carries TRBV11-2 and TRBJ1-3; TRBD1 is a possible D gene (6 bases). The germline V gene has CDR1 SGHAT and CDR2 FQNNGV. The CDR3 totals 16 residues. V lost 6 bases to trimming and J lost 1 base, with 16 bases between them. The DNA of the CDR3 is TGTGCCAGCAGACACTACCGGGGGCCTTCTGGAAACACCATATATTTT. This codes for CASRHYRGPSGNTIYF. The complete variable domain, with remaining parts taken from reference TRBV11-2 and TRBJ1-3, reads EAGVAQSPRYKIIEKRQSVAFWCNPISGHATLYWYQQILGQGPKLLIQFQNNGVVDDSQLPKDRFSAERLKGVDSTLKIQPAKLEDSAVYLCASRHYRGPSGNTIYFGEGSWLTVV.

The gene calls are TRBV9 and TRBJ2-2; no clear D. Germline V gene data show CDR1 as SGDLS and CDR2 as YYNGEE. The CDR3 spans 16 residues. Trimming shortened V by 4 bases and J by 3 bases, and 16 bases separated the two germline ends. CDR3 DNA sequence: TGTGCCAGCAGCCCCCGGTCCCCTTCGGACACCGGGGAGCTGTTTTTT. This gives the protein CASSPRSPSDTGELFF.

This sequence joins TRBV5-6 and TRBJ1-1; D not resolved. The CDR3 consists of 18 residues. V was shortened by 0 bases and J by 0 bases, with 18 bases between the two germline ends. Germline CDR1 SGHDT, CDR2 YYEEEE. CDR3 residues: CASSLVDGSRYMNTEAFF. CDR3 bases: TGTGCCAGCAGCTTGGTGGACGGCAGCCGTTATATGAACACTGAAGCTTTCTTT. Full variable domain (missing parts from reference TRBV5-6 and TRBJ1-1): DAGVTQSPTHLIKTRGQQVTLRCSPKSGHDTVSWYQQALGQGPQFIFQYYEEEERQRGNFPDRFSGHQFPNYSSELNVNALLLGDSALYLCASSLVDGSRYMNTEAFFGQGTRLTVV.